The 20 T cell receptor beta chains presented below share a single source sample, sequenced in a study of blood T cell repertoires in COVID-19. Sequencing used immunoSEQ multiplex PCR; TCRdb keeps in-frame clones, though not all of them. The sample includes some 340,000 clones, 65% to 85% of them seen just once. Source material: peripheral blood. All receptors derive from a man aged 25 to 45 with active or convalescent COVID-19.

The gene calls are TRBV6-1 and TRBJ2-2, with TRBD1 matching 8 bases. This CDR3 comprises 16 residues. Germline CDR1 reads MNHNS; CDR2 reads SASEGT. V gave up 1 base and J gave up 6 bases; unmatched junction bases: 7. This CDR3 is CASSEGGQAAAGELFF. CDR3 coding DNA: TGTGCCAGCAGTGAAGGGGGACAGGCAGCGGCCGGGGAGCTGTTTTTT.

This chain uses TRBV9 with TRBJ1-1, with 10 bases matching TRBD1. Germline-derived CDR1 and CDR2 are SGDLS and YYNGEE. V lost 4 bases and J lost 10; bases outside the gene matches: 19. The CDR3 runs to 17 residues. DNA for the CDR3: TGTGCCAGCAGCACCCGCGGGGGACAGGGGTTTATGGACGGAGCTTTCTTT. This sequence encodes CASSTRGGQGFMDGAFF. Full variable domain (remainder filled in from reference TRBV9 and TRBJ1-1): DSGVTQTPKHLITATGQRVTLRCSPRSGDLSVYWYQQSLDQGLQFLIQYYNGEERAKGNILERFSAQQFPDLHSELNLSSLELGDSALYFCASSTRGGQGFMDGAFFGQGTRLTVV.

This chain links TRBV3-1 (or the pseudogene TRBV3-2) with TRBJ2-3, with D unresolved. The V end was cut by 3 bases, the J end by 6 bases, with 7 bases between. CDR1 and CDR2 (germline): LGHDT, YNNKEL (reference sequence). The CDR3 covers 12 residues. CDR3 DNA: TGTGCCAGCAGCCATCTCAGGGATACGCAGTATTTT. The encoded protein is CASSHLRDTQYF.

The V gene is TRBV12-3 or TRBV12-4, the J gene TRBJ2-3, with no clear D. The CDR3 consists of 13 residues. Trimming took 5 bases from V and 2 from J, leaving 8 bases between them. CDR3 protein: CASSPYTTDTQYF. CDR3 nucleotides: TGTGCCAGCAGTCCCTATACCACAGATACGCAGTATTTT.

The gene calls are TRBV7-4 and TRBJ2-3, with 8 bases fitting TRBD2. Germline CDR1 and CDR2: SGHVT and SQSDAQ. The CDR3 covers 17 residues. Trimming took 5 bases from V and 6 from J; bases not matched to a gene: 16. CDR3 in DNA: TGTGCCAGCAGCCCAAATTGGCGGGGGGCGGGTCCCGATACGCAGTATTTT. Protein: CASSPNWRGAGPDTQYF.

V gene TRBV5-1 combines with J gene TRBJ2-7, with TRBD1 matching over 8 bases. V trimming: 1 base; J trimming: 3 bases; junction bases outside the gene matches: 9. Germline V gene data show CDR1 as SGHRS and CDR2 as YFSETQ. The CDR3 spans 16 residues. CDR3: CASSLLSGTGGYEQYF. The DNA of the CDR3 is TGCGCCAGCAGCTTGTTGAGCGGAACAGGGGGCTACGAGCAGTACTTC.

The chain uses TRBV4-2 and TRBJ1-5; D uncertain. The CDR3 has 14 amino acids. Trimming took 0 bases from V and 2 from J, leaving 5 bases between them. Germline V gene lookup returns CDR1 LGHNA and CDR2 YNFKEQ. CDR3 in amino acids: CASSQESGNQPQHF. The CDR3 DNA follows: TGTGCCAGCAGCCAAGAGTCGGGCAATCAGCCCCAGCATTTT.

The V gene is TRBV7-6, the J gene TRBJ1-1; no clear D. Germline CDR1 is SGHVS and CDR2 is FNYEAQ. The CDR3 is 15 amino acids. V lost 2 bases to trimming and J lost 0 bases, with 10 bases between them. The CDR3 is CASSLSGGMNTEAFF. The CDR3 bases are TGTGCCAGCAGCTTATCAGGAGGCATGAACACTGAAGCTTTCTTT.

This chain links TRBV7-9 with TRBJ2-7; TRBD2 might be the D (6 bases). There are 14 residues in the CDR3. Per the germline V gene, CDR1 is SEHNR and CDR2 is FQNEAQ (reference sequence). V was pared by 1 base and J by 9 bases, with 16 bases between. CDR3 nucleotide sequence: TGTGCCAGCAGCTTAGGTGGGCCCGGAGGGGTGCAGTACTTC. Its translation is CASSLGGPGGVQYF.

The genes are TRBV28 and TRBJ2-3; 13 positions agree with TRBD2. Germline lookup yields CDR1 MDHEN and CDR2 SYDVKM. The CDR3 is 16 residues long. Trimming removed 4 bases from V and 4 bases from J; junction bases left unmatched: 5. CDR3 DNA: TGTGCCAGCAGTTCCGGGACTAGCGGGATATCAGATACGCAGTATTTT. This sequence encodes CASSSGTSGISDTQYF.

This chain connects TRBV24-1 to TRBJ2-2; D unclear. Looked up from germline, CDR1 is KGHDR and CDR2 is SFDVKD. The CDR3 runs to 13 residues. Trimming took off 5 bases at V and 0 bases at J, with 3 bases between the two ends. The DNA of the CDR3 is TGTGCCACCAGTGGGCCGAACACCGGGGAGCTGTTTTTT. Protein product: CATSGPNTGELFF.

The chain links TRBV7-2 to TRBJ1-3; the D gene is possibly TRBD1 (6 bases). CDR1 is SGHTA and CDR2 is FQGNSA in the germline V gene. This CDR3 is built from 14 residues. The V gene lost 6 bases and the J gene lost 1 base, with 10 bases spanning the gap. CDR3 protein: CASSFQGSGNTIYF. DNA of the CDR3: TGTGCCAGCAGTTTCCAGGGGTCTGGAAACACCATATATTTT.

The CDR3 DNA is TGTGCCTGGAGTAGCTCTAGGAGTTCAGATACGCAGTATTTT. Protein product: CAWSSSRSSDTQYF. The chain is built from TRBV30 and TRBJ2-3; no reliable D call. Trimming cost V 2 bases and J 4 bases, with 13 bases left between them. Germline values: CDR1 GTSNPN, CDR2 SVGIG (reference sequence). The CDR3 has 14 residues.

The chain links TRBV30 to TRBJ2-2; D perhaps matches TRBD2 (7 bases). The germline V gene encodes CDR1 GTSNPN and CDR2 SVGIG (reference sequence). The CDR3 is made up of 16 amino acids. V lost 0 bases and J 7 bases, leaving 18 bases between the germline ends. CDR3 bases: TGTGCCTGGAGTGTCCGAGGGGGGGTGTTTAGCGGGGAGCTGTTTTTT. It yields the protein CAWSVRGGVFSGELFF.

The chain employs TRBV7-8 and TRBJ2-3; unclear D gene. The CDR3 runs 13 residues. Trimming pared 5 bases from V and 6 bases from J, leaving 12 bases between. Germline V gene sequence: CDR1 SGHVS, CDR2 FQNEAQ. The CDR3 here is CASSAPRKDTQYF. Written as DNA, the CDR3 is TGTGCCAGCAGCGCCCCTAGAAAGGATACGCAGTATTTT.

This sequence joins TRBV25-1 and TRBJ2-7, with TRBD1 identical over 11 bases. This CDR3 contains 13 residues. The germline CDR1 and CDR2 sequences are MGHDK and SYGVNS. V dropped 8 bases and J dropped 3; count of bases not matched to a gene: 3. CDR3 loop: CASEDRGHYEQYF. The DNA of the CDR3 is TGTGCCAGCGAGGACAGGGGGCACTACGAGCAGTACTTC.

The rearrangement links TRBV11-1 to TRBJ1-6; D not resolved. This CDR3 contains 13 residues. CDR1 is SGHAT, CDR2 FQDESV, per germline (reference sequence). V dropped 0 bases and J dropped 10 bases, with 7 bases sitting between them. The CDR3 sequence is CASSLARRSPLHF. CDR3 nucleotides: TGTGCCAGCAGCTTAGCGCGGCGGTCACCCCTCCACTTT.

This chain connects TRBV5-6 to TRBJ1-6; the match to TRBD1 covers 10 bases. Germline values: CDR1 SGHDT, CDR2 YYEEEE. The CDR3 loop spans 15 amino acids. The V gene end was trimmed by 4 bases and the J gene end by 7 bases; junction bases not matched to a gene: 5. The CDR3 DNA reads TGTGCCAGCAGCAGGGGGACAGGGGAGAATTCACCCCTCCACTTT. This gives the protein CASSRGTGENSPLHF.

The V gene is TRBV6-2 or TRBV6-3, the J gene TRBJ2-1; D might be TRBD1 (5 bases). V was shortened by 5 bases and J by 0 bases, with 14 bases between the two germline ends. The CDR3 totals 16 residues. Germline V CDR1 and CDR2: MNHEY, SVGEGT. This CDR3 reads CASSPRQGSSYNEQFF. The DNA of the CDR3 is TGTGCCAGCAGTCCCCGGCAGGGAAGCTCCTACAATGAGCAGTTCTTC.

The chain employs TRBV13 and TRBJ2-2, with TRBD2 matching over 9 bases. Trimming at V came to 3 bases and at J to 2 bases, leaving 10 bases not matched to a gene. CDR1 is PRHDT and CDR2 is FYEKMQ in the germline V gene (reference sequence). The CDR3 has 18 amino acids. The CDR3 region is CASSFGPLAGLNTGELFF. CDR3 nucleotide sequence: TGTGCCAGCAGCTTCGGTCCGCTAGCGGGACTAAACACCGGGGAGCTGTTTTTT.